Below are 13 T cell receptor beta chains sequenced from a single sample in a study of naive and memory T cell subsets. Study results and caveats: A few larger clonotypes appeared in naive repertoires, especially CD8, possibly memory cells re-expressing CD45RA.

Their specific antigens are unknown. Both TRBC1 and TRBC2 were covered by a beta constant-region primer of two equimolar oligonucleotides. Nested alpha and beta constant-region primers with the SP2 primer drove four PCR rounds on ligated cDNA. Each CDR3 protein is one row after TCRdb ran MiXCR on the UMI-ligation and nested PCR reads. The profile shows around 93,000 distinct CDR3 sequences, about 11% of them singletons. Sequencing was carried out using naive CD4+ T cells from blood. Receptors were obtained from a human donor in good health.

This clonotype was found a few times. V and J are TRBV20-1 and TRBJ2-3; D remains unclear. CDR1 DFQATT and CDR2 SNEGSKA come from the germline V gene (reference sequence). This CDR3 region has 13 residues. The germline V and J ends were trimmed by 6 bases and 2 bases, with 12 bases remaining between them. CDR3 DNA sequence: TGCAGTGCCCCCACTCTTAACACAGATACGCAGTATTTT. It translates to CSAPTLNTDTQYF.

In this sample, this clonotype turned up many times. The chain combines TRBV4-2 with TRBJ2-1; 11 nucleotides match TRBD2. This CDR3 is built from 16 residues. Germline lookup yields CDR1 LGHNA and CDR2 YNFKEQ. The V gene end was trimmed by 0 bases and the J gene end by 3 bases; junction bases not matched to a gene: 1. The CDR3 region has the DNA TGTGCCAGCAGCCAAGAAGGGACTAGCGGCTACAATGAGCAGTTCTTC. Its translation: CASSQEGTSGYNEQFF.

There are many counts of this clonotype. The CDR3 spells CASIVSGTNTGELFF. The DNA of the CDR3 is TGTGCCAGCATCGTTAGCGGGACGAACACCGGGGAGCTGTTTTTT. V usage is TRBV6-2 or TRBV6-3 and J usage is TRBJ2-2, with 8 nucleotides matching TRBD2. The CDR3 runs 15 residues. The germline CDR1 and CDR2 sequences are MNHEY and SVGEGT. V gave up 7 bases and J gave up 0 bases; unmatched junction bases: 4.

This clonotype was seen only a few times. The chain joins TRBV6-2 or TRBV6-3 to TRBJ2-7; D remains unclear. The CDR3 is 14 amino acids. Trimming shortened V by 2 bases and J by 0 bases, and 8 bases separated the two germline ends. CDR1 and CDR2 from the germline V gene are MNHEY and SVGEGT. The CDR3 is CASSYNGFSYEQYF. The DNA for the CDR3 is TGTGCCAGCAGTTACAACGGGTTCTCCTACGAGCAGTACTTC.

The chain is built from TRBV25-1 and TRBJ2-7, with D perhaps matching TRBD1 (7 bases). Trimming removed 3 bases at V and 4 bases at J, with 13 bases between. The CDR3 has 14 residues. Per germline, CDR1 MGHDK and CDR2 SYGVNS. DNA for the CDR3: TGTGCCAGCAGTGACCTGACAGGGAGGTACGAGCAGTACTTC. Translation: CASSDLTGRYEQYF.

The CDR3 spells CSALAGEETQYF. For the CDR3, the DNA is TGCAGTGCTTTAGCGGGAGAGGAGACCCAGTACTTC. V and J are TRBV20-1 and TRBJ2-5; 9 bases align to TRBD2. Trimming took 5 bases from V and 5 from J; bases not matched to a gene: 3. The CDR3 length is 12 residues. Looked up from germline, CDR1 is DFQATT and CDR2 is SNEGSKA (reference sequence).

This clonotype came up a few times. V usage is TRBV7-2 and J usage is TRBJ1-2; D gene unclear. CDR3 length: 15 amino acids. V was trimmed by 5 bases and J by 5 bases, leaving 18 bases between them. The germline V gene has CDR1 SGHTA and CDR2 FQGNSA. The CDR3 nucleotides are TGTGCCAGCAGCCTACCCCGTCTGAGGTTTTATGGCTACACCTTC. This sequence encodes CASSLPRLRFYGYTF.

The chain carries TRBV12-5 and TRBJ2-3, with 9 bases identical to TRBD2. This CDR3 has 19 amino acids. CDR1 is LGHNT, CDR2 FRNRAP, per germline. J was trimmed by 5 bases and V by 7 bases; bases with no gene match: 22. Here the CDR3 DNA reads TGTGCTAGTGCCAATTGGGGGGGGAGGGCTAGCGGGAAGGAAGATACGCAGTATTTT. This sequence encodes CASANWGGRASGKEDTQYF.

The chain joins TRBV12-3 or TRBV12-4 to TRBJ2-7; no firm D call. The V gene lost 3 bases and the J gene lost 3 bases, with 12 bases spanning the gap. The CDR3 is 14 residues long. The chain's CDR3 is CASSLVGIGYEQYF. The CDR3 DNA is TGTGCCAGCAGTTTGGTAGGGATTGGCTACGAGCAGTACTTC.

This clonotype was picked up many times. V is TRBV20-1 and J is TRBJ2-5; TRBD2 agrees at 9 bases. In germline, CDR1 is DFQATT, CDR2 SNEGSKA (reference sequence). The ends lost 3 bases at V and 3 bases at J; junction bases unmatched: 11. This CDR3 is 16 amino acids long. This CDR3 reads CSASSRWERGEETQYF. CDR3 bases: TGCAGTGCTAGCTCGAGGTGGGAGCGGGGGGAAGAGACCCAGTACTTC.

This rearrangement joins TRBV11-2 to TRBJ2-3; 7 bases align to TRBD2. J lost 8 bases, V lost 5 bases, and 10 bases had no gene match. From germline, CDR1 is SGHAT and CDR2 FQNNGV. This CDR3 region has 14 residues. For the CDR3, the DNA is TGTGCCAGCAGCCCAAGGCGGGAGAAGGGTACGCAGTATTTT. Protein product: CASSPRREKGTQYF.

The rearrangement uses TRBV7-2 and TRBJ1-2, with a possible D match to TRBD1 (6 bases). From germline, CDR1 is SGHTA and CDR2 FQGNSA. This CDR3 is 15 amino acids long. The V and J ends lost 1 base and 5 bases respectively, with 14 bases between them. The CDR3 coding sequence is TGTGCCAGCAGCTTAGTTCAGGGGACAAAGTATGGCTACACCTTC. Its translation is CASSLVQGTKYGYTF.

Ten or more counts support this clonotype. The chain has TRBV11-1 and TRBJ2-5, with TRBD2 as a possible D gene (5 bases). Germline CDR1 and CDR2: SGHAT and FQDESV (reference sequence). V was trimmed by 2 bases and J by 0 bases, leaving 10 bases between them. This CDR3 contains 15 residues. The CDR3 sequence is CASSLQTGNQETQYF. As DNA, the CDR3 is TGTGCCAGCAGCTTACAGACCGGGAACCAAGAGACCCAGTACTTC.